The 13 T cell receptor beta chains in this list originate from one sample, sequenced in a study of shared clonotypes between healthy human individuals. Libraries were prepared by immunoSEQ multiplex PCR; TCRdb keeps only in-frame clonotypes and omits some of them. This table has about 2 million clones, around 96% appearing once. Naivety among CD8 cells was defined by CD45RO negativity and positive CCR7 selection, thereby excluding terminally differentiated effector memory CD45RA+ cells. Sequenced input: naive CD8+ T cells sorted from blood. The receptor source for this set is a man in his late teens or twenties in good health.

Comment on this clone: This sample includes further DNA sequences coding for the same CDR3. J is TRBJ2-2 and V is TRBV6-5, with a weak D call TRBD1 (5 bases). CDR1 MNHEY and CDR2 SVGAGI come from the germline V gene. CDR3 size: 14 residues. V lost 2 bases to trimming and J lost 5 bases, with 9 bases between them. In DNA form, the CDR3 reads TGTGCCAGCAGTTACGGAAAGGGGACCGGGGAGCTGTTTTTT. Its protein is CASSYGKGTGELFF.

Turning to this clone: Other DNA sequences of this sample code for an identical CDR3. V gene TRBV11-1 combines with J gene TRBJ1-1; TRBD1 matches 9 bases. The V segment lost 3 bases and the J segment 1 base; nucleotides outside the gene matches: 0. The CDR3 extends over 14 amino acids. CDR1 is SGHAT and CDR2 is FQDESV in the germline V gene (reference sequence). CDR3 sequence reads: CASSLGQGNTEAFF. CDR3 sequence (DNA): TGTGCCAGCAGCTTGGGACAGGGGAACACTGAAGCTTTCTTT.

This chain joins TRBV5-6 and TRBJ1-1; no firm D call. This CDR3 contains 14 residues. The V end lost 0 bases, the J end lost 1 base, and 7 bases lay between the germline ends. CDR1 SGHDT and CDR2 YYEEEE come from the germline V gene. CDR3 in amino acids: CASSLAAGNTEAFF. The CDR3 bases are TGTGCCAGCAGCTTGGCCGCAGGGAACACTGAAGCTTTCTTT.

The chain recombines TRBV6-1 with TRBJ2-1; 10 bases are shared with TRBD1. Germline V gene lookup returns CDR1 MNHNS and CDR2 SASEGT. This CDR3 region has 15 residues. J was trimmed by 12 bases and V by 2 bases; bases with no gene match: 10. The CDR3 DNA follows: TGTGCCAGCAGTGAACCGGGACAGGGGCTACTGGGGCAGTTCTTC. It translates to CASSEPGQGLLGQFF.

The V call is TRBV19, the J call TRBJ1-1, with D tentatively TRBD1 (5 bases). CDR1 LNHDA and CDR2 SQIVND come from the germline V gene (reference sequence). The V end lost 10 bases, the J end lost 4 bases, and 13 bases lay between the germline ends. CDR3 length: 12 residues. CDR3 DNA: TGTGCCACCGGACATAAGACCACTGAAGCTTTCTTT. Amino acid sequence: CATGHKTTEAFF.

The chain joins TRBV25-1 to TRBJ2-7, with D perhaps TRBD1 (5 bases). The CDR3 sequence is 14 residues long. Germline loops: CDR1 MGHDK, CDR2 SYGVNS. V dropped 6 bases and J dropped 3 bases, with 15 bases sitting between them. In nucleotides, the CDR3 is TGTGCCAGCAGATCTGACAGAGATTACTACGAGCAGTACTTC. The encoded protein is CASRSDRDYYEQYF.

The V and J genes are TRBV6-5 and TRBJ1-5, with 8 nucleotides matching TRBD1. V trimming: 5 bases; J trimming: 2 bases; junction bases outside the gene matches: 5. The germline CDR1 and CDR2 sequences are MNHEY and SVGAGI. The CDR3 consists of 15 residues. The CDR3 DNA is TGTGCCAGCAGTCCAGGGGGCGAGGGCAATCAGCCCCAGCATTTT. Amino acid sequence: CASSPGGEGNQPQHF.

The chain carries TRBV6-1 and TRBJ1-1; tentatively, D is TRBD1 (6 bases). Trimming pared 6 bases from V and 1 base from J, leaving 12 bases between. CDR3 size: 14 residues. From germline, CDR1 is MNHNS and CDR2 SASEGT. CDR3 loop: CASRGADRNTEAFF. Written as DNA, the CDR3 is TGTGCCAGCAGGGGGGCCGACAGGAACACTGAAGCTTTCTTT.

The V and J genes are TRBV7-8 and TRBJ2-7; 10 nucleotides agree with TRBD2. Germline CDR1 is SGHVS and CDR2 is FQNEAQ. V lost 5 bases and J lost 4; bases outside the gene matches: 20. CDR3 length equals 19 residues. The CDR3 coding sequence is TGTGCCAGCAGCCCCTCGCTAGCGGGAGTCCCGTCTTGGGAGTACGAGCAGTACTTC. It encodes CASSPSLAGVPSWEYEQYF.

The gene calls are TRBV14 and TRBJ2-1; D is possibly TRBD1 (5 bases). CDR1 is SGHDN, CDR2 FVKESK, per germline. V lost 4 bases and J 4 bases, leaving 11 bases between the germline ends. There are 14 residues in the CDR3. CDR3: CASSLSQVYNEQFF. In DNA, the CDR3 is TGTGCCAGCAGCCTCTCACAGGTATACAATGAGCAGTTCTTC.

The rearrangement joins TRBV11-3 to TRBJ2-1, with D possibly TRBD1 on 6 matching bases. V lost 3 bases and J lost 4, with 13 bases in between. CDR1 is SGHNT, CDR2 YENEEA, per germline. The CDR3 has 15 residues. The CDR3 DNA reads TGTGCCAGCAGCTTGGACAGATCCTTATACAATGAGCAGTTCTTC. It translates to CASSLDRSLYNEQFF.

This chain connects TRBV30 to TRBJ2-1; D could derive from TRBD1 or TRBD2 (5 bases each). This CDR3 contains 14 residues. V was clipped by 0 bases and J by 3 bases, with 9 bases between them. Germline assignment: CDR1 GTSNPN and CDR2 SVGIG (reference sequence). In DNA, the CDR3 is TGTGCCTGGAGTGTCGAGGGGTTCTACAATGAGCAGTTCTTC. Protein: CAWSVEGFYNEQFF.

J is TRBJ2-2 and V is TRBV11-2; 8 positions match TRBD2. The CDR3 covers 18 residues. V shed 1 base, J shed 6 bases, and the junction held 13 bases outside the gene matches. CDR1 is SGHAT and CDR2 is FQNNGV in the germline V gene. The CDR3 sequence: CASSLAVSWREVPGELFF. The CDR3 nucleotides are TGTGCCAGCAGCTTAGCGGTCTCTTGGCGGGAGGTTCCCGGGGAGCTGTTTTTT.